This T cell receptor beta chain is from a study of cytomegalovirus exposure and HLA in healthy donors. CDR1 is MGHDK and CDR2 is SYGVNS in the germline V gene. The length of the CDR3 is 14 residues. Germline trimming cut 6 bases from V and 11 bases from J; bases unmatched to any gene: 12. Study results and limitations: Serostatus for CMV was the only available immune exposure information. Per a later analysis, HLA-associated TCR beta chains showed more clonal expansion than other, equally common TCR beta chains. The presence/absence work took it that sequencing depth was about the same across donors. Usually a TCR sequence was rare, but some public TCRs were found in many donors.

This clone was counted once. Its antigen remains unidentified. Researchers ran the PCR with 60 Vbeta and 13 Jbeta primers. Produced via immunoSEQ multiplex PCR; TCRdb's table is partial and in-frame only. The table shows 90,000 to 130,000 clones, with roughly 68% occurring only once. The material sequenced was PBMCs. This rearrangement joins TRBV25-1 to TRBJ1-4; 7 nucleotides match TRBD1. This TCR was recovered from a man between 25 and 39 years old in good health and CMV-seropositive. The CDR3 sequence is CASRSYRGRGKLFF. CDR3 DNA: TGTGCCAGCAGGTCATATAGGGGGCGCGGGAAACTGTTTTTT. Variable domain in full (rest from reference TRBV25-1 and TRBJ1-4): EADIYQTPRYLVIGTGKKITLECSQTMGHDKMYWYQQDPGMELHLIHYSYGVNSTEKGDLSSESTVSRIRTEHFPLTLESARPSHTSQYLCASRSYRGRGKLFFGSGTQLSVL.